Listed here is a single T cell receptor beta chain. The antigen remains unidentified. Libraries were prepared by immunoSEQ multiplex PCR; TCRdb keeps only in-frame clonotypes and omits some of them. The data show 150,000 to 200,000 clones, more than 70% seen once. The data originate from a study of cytomegalovirus exposure and HLA in healthy donors. Overall study context: A subsequent analysis reported that the roughly 120 validation repertoires were produced on the same platform that had also been used for the 550 to 750 first-cohort repertoires.

The donors were members of the validation cohort comprising about 130 subjects, separate from the roughly 600-subject first cohort. J lost 1 base, V lost 4 bases, and 12 bases had no gene match. Germline V lookup: CDR1 MNHNS, CDR2 SASEGT. The CDR3 loop spans 18 amino acids. Study conclusions and caveats: Cytomegalovirus-associated TCR beta chains were listed, numbering 150 to 200. The classifier reportedly diagnosed cytomegalovirus status with high specificity and sensitivity.

The clonotype originates from a woman in her late teens or twenties in good health and CMV-seronegative. Sequenced sample: PBMCs. The chain couples TRBV6-1 to TRBJ2-2; 7 bases match TRBD1. The DNA of the CDR3 is TGTGCCAGCAGTGTATCCCGGGACAGATCACAGAACACCGGGGAGCTGTTTTTT. Encoded protein: CASSVSRDRSQNTGELFF.